Only one count was recorded for the clone carrying this T cell receptor (beta chain). In the source study's methods: How many nucleated cells were present was estimated from reference gene primer amplification. The assay was immunoSEQ multiplex PCR, and TCRdb's table has in-frame clones only and misses some. For V, J and clone size, that table is used; D and trimming come from the DNA. Of 150,000 to 200,000 clones detected, 75% to 85% appear once; the ten largest clones hold 11%. Trimming pared 6 bases from V and 7 bases from J, leaving 9 bases between. The CDR3 covers 12 residues. The germline gives CDR1 SGHTA, CDR2 FQGNSA. This record belongs to a study of blood T cell repertoires in COVID-19. Study-wide context: Both acute and convalescent COVID-19 samples were obtained from the United States, Italy and Spain. T cells, B-cell-depleted T cells, or PBMCs provided the cDNA or gDNA that served as material.

The origin of this receptor is a human donor in a cohort sampled during active COVID-19. The material sequenced was peripheral blood. The V gene is TRBV7-2, the J gene TRBJ2-2, with D possibly TRBD1 on 6 matching bases. DNA of the CDR3: TGTGCCAGCAGGCGAGGGGGCGGGGAGCTGTTTTTT. Its protein is CASRRGGGELFF.